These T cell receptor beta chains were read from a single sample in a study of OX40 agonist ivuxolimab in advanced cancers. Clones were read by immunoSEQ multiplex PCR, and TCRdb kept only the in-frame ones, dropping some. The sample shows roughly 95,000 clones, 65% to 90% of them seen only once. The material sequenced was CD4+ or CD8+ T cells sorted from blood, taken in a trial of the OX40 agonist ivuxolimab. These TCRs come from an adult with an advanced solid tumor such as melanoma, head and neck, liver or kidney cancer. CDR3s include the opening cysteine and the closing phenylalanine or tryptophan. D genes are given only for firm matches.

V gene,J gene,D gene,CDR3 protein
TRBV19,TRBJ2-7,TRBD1,CASSRGQGYEQYF
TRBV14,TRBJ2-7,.,CASSHREVDEQYF
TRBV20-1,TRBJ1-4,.,CSARSGEKLFF
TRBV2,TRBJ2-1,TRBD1,CASSRDRAHEQFF
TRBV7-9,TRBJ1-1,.,CASSLGRGGEGTEAFF
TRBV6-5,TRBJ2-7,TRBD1,CASINRDSEAWYF
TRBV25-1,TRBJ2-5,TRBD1,CASSAGQGGGETQYF
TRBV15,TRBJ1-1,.,CATSRDSSGAFF
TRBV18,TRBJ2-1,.,CASSPGETSYNEQFF
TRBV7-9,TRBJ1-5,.,CASSITVNQPQHF
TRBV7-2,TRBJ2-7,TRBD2,CASSFSGGDTYEQYF
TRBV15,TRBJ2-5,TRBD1,CATKKGTGGDETQYF
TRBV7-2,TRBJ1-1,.,CASSQTRDAFF
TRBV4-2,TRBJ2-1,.,CASSQGQYNEQFF
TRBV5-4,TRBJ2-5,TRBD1,CASSAGTGGKETQYF
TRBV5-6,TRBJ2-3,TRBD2,CASSLTSGRTDTQYF
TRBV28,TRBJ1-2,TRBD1,CASSLLDRTNYGYTF
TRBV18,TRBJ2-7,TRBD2,CASSPGTSDAYEQYF
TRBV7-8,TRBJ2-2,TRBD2,CASSLRTSPLGELFF
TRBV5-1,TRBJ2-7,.,CASSLVVNSYEQYF
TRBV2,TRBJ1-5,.,CASRMGGNQPQHF
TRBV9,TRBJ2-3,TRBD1,CASSFQGQGDTQYF
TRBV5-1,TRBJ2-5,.,CASSLGATGETQYF
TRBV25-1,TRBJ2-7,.,CASSEYGASLVEQYF
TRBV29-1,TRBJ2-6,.,CSVEGTAISGANVLTF
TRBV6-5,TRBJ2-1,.,CATAGGPYNEQFF
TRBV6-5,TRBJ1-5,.,CASRRDGNSNQPQHF
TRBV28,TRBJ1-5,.,CASRTDNFASQPQHF
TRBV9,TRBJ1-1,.,CASSVDGGLGTEAFF
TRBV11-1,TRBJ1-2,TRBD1,CASSTTGTGSYGYTF
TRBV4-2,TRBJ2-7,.,CASSQNYEQYF
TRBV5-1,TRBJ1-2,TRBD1,CASRSGTGINYGYTF
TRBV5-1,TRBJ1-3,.,CASSLGAASGNTIYF
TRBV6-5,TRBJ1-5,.,CASSSRQINQPQHF
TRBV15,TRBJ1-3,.,CATSRDAGSGNTIYF
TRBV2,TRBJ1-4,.,CASSVSNEKLFF
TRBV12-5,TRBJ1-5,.,CASGSEGRPQPQHF
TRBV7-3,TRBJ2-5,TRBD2,CASTLLAGVETQYF
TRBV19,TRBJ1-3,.,CASRKRDGQLSGNTIYF
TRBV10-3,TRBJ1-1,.,CAISSGVGTEAFF
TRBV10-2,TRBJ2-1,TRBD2,CASMVQGGVYNEQFF
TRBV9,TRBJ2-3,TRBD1,CASSATGALGTDTQYF
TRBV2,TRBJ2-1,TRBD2,CASSRSGNEQFF
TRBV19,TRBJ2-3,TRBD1,CASSYAGTGGTDTQYF
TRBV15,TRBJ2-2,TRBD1,CATSTDRGNTGELFF
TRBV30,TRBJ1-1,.,CALTRTEAFF
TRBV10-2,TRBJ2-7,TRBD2,CASSGTSSYEQYF
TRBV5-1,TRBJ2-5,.,CASSLEGQTQETQYF
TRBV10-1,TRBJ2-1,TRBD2,CARGVATSGWNEQFF